These T cell receptor beta chains were read from a single sample in a study of blood T cell repertoires in COVID-19. Using immunoSEQ multiplex PCR, the repertoire was profiled, and TCRdb retains in-frame clones only, with some absent. The table includes 300,000 or so clones, around four fifths detected once. Sequencing was done on a sample of peripheral blood. These receptor sequences come from a woman between 45 and 60 years old with acute or convalescent COVID-19. Both conserved end residues are part of each CDR3. Fields, in order: clone size, V gene, J gene, D gene, CDR3 DNA, CDR3 protein. D genes are given only for firm matches. The size field is filled for only some rows; it gives once, few, many or a size class.

abundance: -; v_gene: TRBV30; j_gene: TRBJ2-1; d_gene: TRBD2; CDR3nt: TGTGCCTGGGGCCCGGGACTAGCGGGACACAATGAGCAGTTCTTC; CDR3aa: CAWGPGLAGHNEQFF
abundance: -; v_gene: TRBV15; j_gene: TRBJ1-2; d_gene: TRBD1; CDR3nt: TGTGCCACCAGCAGAGACCGGACAGGGGACGGCTACACCTTC; CDR3aa: CATSRDRTGDGYTF
abundance: -; v_gene: TRBV6-5; j_gene: TRBJ1-5; d_gene: -; CDR3nt: TGTGCCAGCAGTTACTCGAGGGGGAATCAGCCCCAGCATTTT; CDR3aa: CASSYSRGNQPQHF
abundance: -; v_gene: TRBV27; j_gene: TRBJ1-1; d_gene: TRBD1; CDR3nt: TGTGCCAGCAGTTCGAGGGCAGGGGGCACTGAAGCTTTCTTT; CDR3aa: CASSSRAGGTEAFF
abundance: once; v_gene: TRBV19; j_gene: TRBJ1-2; d_gene: TRBD1; CDR3nt: TGTGCCAGTAGTACGAGACAGGGTCACTATGGCTACACCTTC; CDR3aa: CASSTRQGHYGYTF
abundance: -; v_gene: TRBV27; j_gene: TRBJ2-2; d_gene: TRBD2; CDR3nt: TGTGCCAGCAGTCGACTAGCTATTGCTGCAGCCGGGGAGCTGTTTTTT; CDR3aa: CASSRLAIAAAGELFF
abundance: -; v_gene: TRBV10-3; j_gene: TRBJ2-1; d_gene: TRBD2; CDR3nt: TGTGCCATCAGTGAGTCGGCTAGCGGGGGGGTCAATGAGCAGTTCTTC; CDR3aa: CAISESASGGVNEQFF
abundance: -; v_gene: TRBV7-6; j_gene: TRBJ2-1; d_gene: -; CDR3nt: TGTGCCAGCATCTCCAACCCGGGGTCGGGCGTGAATGAGCAGTTCTTC; CDR3aa: CASISNPGSGVNEQFF
abundance: -; v_gene: TRBV29-1; j_gene: TRBJ2-1; d_gene: -; CDR3nt: TGCAGCGTTGACCGAGGTAGGCAGGGCGCTGAGCAGTTCTTC; CDR3aa: CSVDRGRQGAEQFF
abundance: -; v_gene: TRBV28; j_gene: TRBJ1-4; d_gene: -; CDR3nt: TGTGCCAGCACCTCTCTGACGGGGGGAGATGAAAAACTGTTTTTT; CDR3aa: CASTSLTGGDEKLFF
abundance: few; v_gene: TRBV5-4; j_gene: TRBJ1-1; d_gene: -; CDR3nt: TGTGCCAGCAGCTTGGACGGCAGGGAGGAGACTGAAGCTTTCTTT; CDR3aa: CASSLDGREETEAFF
abundance: -; v_gene: TRBV30; j_gene: TRBJ1-1; d_gene: -; CDR3nt: TGTGCCTGGAATACGCTTACCGGGAGTGAAGCTTTCTTT; CDR3aa: CAWNTLTGSEAFF
abundance: once; v_gene: TRBV5-5; j_gene: TRBJ2-1; d_gene: TRBD2; CDR3nt: TGTGCCAGCAGCTCCTCTCTAGCGGTATCCTACAATGAGCAGTTCTTC; CDR3aa: CASSSSLAVSYNEQFF
abundance: -; v_gene: TRBV6-2/TRBV6-3; j_gene: TRBJ2-7; d_gene: TRBD1; CDR3nt: TGTGCCAGCAGCAGCCCGGGACAGGGCCAGACCGAGCAGTACTTC; CDR3aa: CASSSPGQGQTEQYF
abundance: -; v_gene: TRBV5-5; j_gene: TRBJ2-1; d_gene: -; CDR3nt: TGTGCCAGCAGCCTCCTTTTCATCGGGACATACAATGAGCAGTTCTTC; CDR3aa: CASSLLFIGTYNEQFF
abundance: -; v_gene: TRBV6-5; j_gene: TRBJ1-3; d_gene: -; CDR3nt: TGTGCCAGCAGGGACAGTCACTCTGGAAACACCATATATTTT; CDR3aa: CASRDSHSGNTIYF
abundance: -; v_gene: TRBV12-3/TRBV12-4; j_gene: TRBJ1-1; d_gene: -; CDR3nt: TGTGCCAGCAGACTCTCTATGAACACTGAAGCTTTCTTT; CDR3aa: CASRLSMNTEAFF
abundance: -; v_gene: TRBV7-2; j_gene: TRBJ2-3; d_gene: TRBD2; CDR3nt: TGTGCCAGCAGCATCTCCGGGACTAGCGGGAGAGATACGCAGTATTTT; CDR3aa: CASSISGTSGRDTQYF
abundance: -; v_gene: TRBV27; j_gene: TRBJ1-3; d_gene: TRBD1; CDR3nt: TGTGCCAGCAGCGACAGGGCTGGAAACACCATATATTTT; CDR3aa: CASSDRAGNTIYF
abundance: once; v_gene: TRBV21-1; j_gene: TRBJ2-1; d_gene: -; CDR3nt: TGTGCCAGCAGCAAAGGTTTCGTTACTAGCGGGGGGGTAAATGAGCAGTTCTTC; CDR3aa: CASSKGFVTSGGVNEQFF
abundance: -; v_gene: TRBV3-1/TRBV3-2; j_gene: TRBJ2-1; d_gene: -; CDR3nt: TGTGCCAGCAGTGGCGGTAGCGGTTCCTACAATGAGCAGTTCTTC; CDR3aa: CASSGGSGSYNEQFF
abundance: -; v_gene: TRBV7-2; j_gene: TRBJ1-6; d_gene: TRBD1; CDR3nt: TGTGCCAGCAGCTATGGACAGGGAAACAATTCACCCCTCCACTTT; CDR3aa: CASSYGQGNNSPLHF
abundance: -; v_gene: TRBV5-5; j_gene: TRBJ2-5; d_gene: -; CDR3nt: TGTGCCAGCAGCCCGGTCGGGGGAGAGACCCAGTACTTC; CDR3aa: CASSPVGGETQYF
abundance: -; v_gene: TRBV9; j_gene: TRBJ2-7; d_gene: -; CDR3nt: TGTGCCAGCAGCGTTATGGGACATCCCTACGAGCAGTACTTC; CDR3aa: CASSVMGHPYEQYF
abundance: -; v_gene: TRBV9; j_gene: TRBJ2-1; d_gene: -; CDR3nt: TGTGCCAGCAGCGTAGGTCCAGGACAGTACAATGAGCAGTTCTTC; CDR3aa: CASSVGPGQYNEQFF
abundance: -; v_gene: TRBV4-2; j_gene: TRBJ1-1; d_gene: -; CDR3nt: TGTGCCAGCAGCCAAGATTTAGGGAGGACTGAAGCTTTCTTT; CDR3aa: CASSQDLGRTEAFF
abundance: few; v_gene: TRBV4-2; j_gene: TRBJ2-1; d_gene: TRBD2; CDR3nt: TGTGCCAGCAGCCAAGAGGGGCTAGCGGGAGTAGGGGAGCAGTTCTTC; CDR3aa: CASSQEGLAGVGEQFF
abundance: -; v_gene: TRBV5-6; j_gene: TRBJ1-6; d_gene: -; CDR3nt: TGTGCCAGCAGCTTGGGGCAGATAAATTCACCCCTCCACTTT; CDR3aa: CASSLGQINSPLHF
abundance: -; v_gene: TRBV10-2; j_gene: TRBJ2-5; d_gene: -; CDR3nt: TGCGCCAGCAGCCCAACAGGGTTACAAGAGACCCAGTACTTC; CDR3aa: CASSPTGLQETQYF
abundance: once; v_gene: TRBV15; j_gene: TRBJ2-5; d_gene: TRBD1; CDR3nt: TGTGCCACCAGCAGAGGGGACAGAACCCAAGAGACCCAGTACTTC; CDR3aa: CATSRGDRTQETQYF
abundance: -; v_gene: TRBV13; j_gene: TRBJ2-7; d_gene: TRBD2; CDR3nt: TGTGCCAGCAGCTCTGGGACGGGAGGATACGGGCCCGAGCAGTACTTC; CDR3aa: CASSSGTGGYGPEQYF
abundance: -; v_gene: TRBV5-1; j_gene: TRBJ1-4; d_gene: TRBD1; CDR3nt: TGCGCCAGCAGCTTGGTAGGACAGGGCGCTAATAATGAAAAACTGTTTTTT; CDR3aa: CASSLVGQGANNEKLFF
abundance: -; v_gene: TRBV4-3; j_gene: TRBJ1-2; d_gene: TRBD1; CDR3nt: TGCGCCAGCAGCCAGTATGGACAGGATGGCTACACCTTC; CDR3aa: CASSQYGQDGYTF
abundance: -; v_gene: TRBV3-1/TRBV3-2; j_gene: TRBJ2-3; d_gene: -; CDR3nt: TGTGCCAGCAGCCCCAACCAGGGAGGGGGAACAGATACGCAGTATTTT; CDR3aa: CASSPNQGGGTDTQYF
abundance: -; v_gene: TRBV24-1; j_gene: TRBJ1-5; d_gene: -; CDR3nt: TGTGCCACCCAAAACCAACAGTACAATCAGCCCCAGCATTTT; CDR3aa: CATQNQQYNQPQHF
abundance: -; v_gene: TRBV5-5; j_gene: TRBJ2-1; d_gene: -; CDR3nt: TGTGCCAGCAGCTTGGACGCATGGACTTTTTACAATGAGCAGTTCTTC; CDR3aa: CASSLDAWTFYNEQFF
abundance: -; v_gene: TRBV29-1; j_gene: TRBJ2-6; d_gene: -; CDR3nt: TGCAGCGTTCGAGAGGCCGTTTCTGGGGCCAACGTCCTGACTTTC; CDR3aa: CSVREAVSGANVLTF
abundance: -; v_gene: TRBV6-1; j_gene: TRBJ1-5; d_gene: -; CDR3nt: TGTGCCAGCAGTGAAGCGGGGAACAGGGCAGAGCCCCAGCATTTT; CDR3aa: CASSEAGNRAEPQHF
abundance: -; v_gene: TRBV4-1; j_gene: TRBJ2-3; d_gene: TRBD2; CDR3nt: TGCGCCAGCAGCCAGATTGGACTAGCGGGAGGTAGCACAGATACGCAGTATTTT; CDR3aa: CASSQIGLAGGSTDTQYF
abundance: -; v_gene: TRBV19; j_gene: TRBJ2-2; d_gene: -; CDR3nt: TGTGCCAGTACACAGGGGAACACCGGGGAGCTGTTTTTT; CDR3aa: CASTQGNTGELFF
abundance: few; v_gene: TRBV9; j_gene: TRBJ2-3; d_gene: TRBD2; CDR3nt: TGTGCCAGCTCGCGGGGGAACGCAGATACGCAGTATTTT; CDR3aa: CASSRGNADTQYF
abundance: -; v_gene: TRBV24-1; j_gene: TRBJ2-1; d_gene: TRBD1; CDR3nt: TGTGCCACCAGTGTCCCGGGCCAGGGGGTCATGTGGGAGCAGTTCTTC; CDR3aa: CATSVPGQGVMWEQFF
abundance: few; v_gene: TRBV5-1; j_gene: TRBJ1-3; d_gene: -; CDR3nt: TGCGCCAGCAGCCATCACTCGAGCTCTGGAAACACCATATATTTT; CDR3aa: CASSHHSSSGNTIYF